A single sample is the source of the 6 T cell receptor beta chains below, sequenced in a study of CD8 T cells in ankylosing spondylitis. Study-wide results and limits: Blood from ankylosing spondylitis patients appeared to carry a characteristic roughly 8-variant TCR beta motif.

Their specific antigens are unknown. Using its own MiXCR run on the 5' RACE reads, TCRdb lists one record per CDR3 protein. The top ten clones hold nearly 7% of a sample with about 540,000 distinct CDR3 sequences, about an eighth of them seen once. Sequenced: blood, either unsorted or a sorted T cell fraction (not recorded which). The receptors stem from a male donor with ankylosing spondylitis.

This chain connects TRBV24-1 to TRBJ1-1; possible D gene TRBD1, 6 bases. V dropped 4 bases and J dropped 4 bases, with 9 bases sitting between them. Germline V gene lookup returns CDR1 KGHDR and CDR2 SFDVKD. The CDR3 length is 13 residues. For the CDR3, the DNA is TGTGCCACCAGTGAGGGGGCGGTCACTGAAGCTTTCTTT. This codes for CATSEGAVTEAFF.

The V gene is TRBV6-1, the J gene TRBJ2-5; possible D gene TRBD1, 5 bases. This CDR3 region has 14 residues. V was clipped by 8 bases and J by 2 bases, with 15 bases between them. CDR1 is MNHNS and CDR2 is SASEGT in the germline V gene. The CDR3 loop is CASRSLGLQETQYF. CDR3 bases: TGTGCCAGCCGATCCTTGGGGCTACAAGAGACCCAGTACTTC.

This clonotype occurred a few times. The chain combines TRBV11-2 with TRBJ1-2; the D is unclear. The CDR3 has 15 amino acids. The V gene's germline CDR1 is SGHAT and CDR2 FQNNGV. V gave up 0 bases and J gave up 1 base, with 9 bases separating them. The DNA of the CDR3 is TGTGCCAGCAGCTTAGATCCATCTATTAACTATGGCTACACCTTC. It encodes CASSLDPSINYGYTF.

This clonotype was observed many times. The chain has TRBV29-1 and TRBJ2-1; D might be TRBD2 (6 bases). Germline CDR1 SQVTM, CDR2 ANQGSEA. This CDR3 spans 13 amino acids. The V end was cut by 1 base, the J end by 5 bases, with 9 bases between. The CDR3 coding sequence is TGCAGCGTTGAAGGACTAGATAACAATGAGCAGTTCTTC. Its protein is CSVEGLDNNEQFF.

The chain links TRBV5-1 to TRBJ2-6; D gene ambiguous. Trimming took off 0 bases at V and 0 bases at J, with 7 bases between the two ends. CDR1 is SGHRS and CDR2 is YFSETQ in the germline V gene. This CDR3 spans 16 amino acids. DNA of the CDR3: TGCGCCAGCAGCTTGGCTCCAGGCTCTGGGGCCAACGTCCTGACTTTC. Its protein is CASSLAPGSGANVLTF.

This clonotype was counted many times. V is TRBV5-6 and J is TRBJ2-1; TRBD2 aligns across 7 bases. Per the germline V gene, CDR1 is SGHDT and CDR2 is YYEEEE. V dropped 2 bases and J dropped 10; count of bases not matched to a gene: 12. The CDR3 has 15 amino acids. The CDR3 bases are TGTGCCAGCAGCTTTGGGTATGGGGAACTAGCGGAGCAGTTCTTC. It yields the protein CASSFGYGELAEQFF. Complete variable domain (other parts from reference TRBV5-6 and TRBJ2-1): DAGVTQSPTHLIKTRGQQVTLRCSPKSGHDTVSWYQQALGQGPQFIFQYYEEEERQRGNFPDRFSGHQFPNYSSELNVNALLLGDSALYLCASSFGYGELAEQFFGPGTRLTVL.